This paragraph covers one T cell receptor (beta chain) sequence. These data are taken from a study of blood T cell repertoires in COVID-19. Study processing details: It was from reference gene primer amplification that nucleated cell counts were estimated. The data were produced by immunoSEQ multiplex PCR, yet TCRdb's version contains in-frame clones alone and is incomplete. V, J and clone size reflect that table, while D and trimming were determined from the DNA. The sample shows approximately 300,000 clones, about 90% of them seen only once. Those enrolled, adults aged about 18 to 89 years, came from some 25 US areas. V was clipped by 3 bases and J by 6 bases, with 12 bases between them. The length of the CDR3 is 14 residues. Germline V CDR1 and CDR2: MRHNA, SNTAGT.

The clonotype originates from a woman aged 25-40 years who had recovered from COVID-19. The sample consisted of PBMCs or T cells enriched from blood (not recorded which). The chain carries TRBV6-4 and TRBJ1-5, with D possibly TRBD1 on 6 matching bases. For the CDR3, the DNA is TGTGCCAGCAGTGATAAAACAGGGTGTCAGCCCCAGCATTTT. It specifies CASSDKTGCQPQHF.